This is a list of T cell receptor beta chains from one sample in a study of T cell changes during pregnancy in multiple sclerosis. Using immunoSEQ multiplex PCR, the repertoire was profiled, and TCRdb retains in-frame clones only, with some absent. The sample has roughly 61,000 clones; 93% are singletons. The sequencing here drew on peripheral blood, taken after pregnancy. These receptors were taken from a female donor with multiple sclerosis, enrolled in a pregnancy study. CDR3s include the opening cysteine and the closing phenylalanine or tryptophan. The D gene is left open where the match is weak. Size is stated for part of the rows, as once, few or many counts, or as a class when the clone is expanded.

>TRBV5-4|TRBJ2-6|NA|TRBD2
CASTLAGSASGANVLTF
TGTGCCAGCACGCTAGCGGGTTCAGCCTCTGGGGCCAACGTCCTGACTTTC
>TRBV7-9|TRBJ1-4|NA|NA
CASSLGGEKLFF
TGTGCCAGCAGCTTGGGGGGGGAAAAACTGTTTTTT
>TRBV5-1|TRBJ1-1|NA|NA
CASSTDSVTEAFF
TGCGCCAGCAGTACGGACAGCGTCACTGAAGCTTTCTTT
>TRBV4-3|TRBJ2-7|NA|NA
CASSQDRGTLSYEQYF
TGCGCCAGCAGCCAAGATCGTGGCACCCTCTCCTACGAGCAGTACTTC
>TRBV7-9|TRBJ2-1|NA|TRBD1
CASSRNRGAYNEQFF
TGTGCCAGCAGCCGTAACAGGGGCGCCTACAATGAGCAGTTCTTC
>TRBV5-1|TRBJ2-2|NA|TRBD2
CASSPGTSGNTGELFF
TGCGCCAGCAGCCCAGGGACTAGCGGGAACACCGGGGAGCTGTTTTTT
>TRBV2|TRBJ1-1|NA|NA
CASSSGGFGRTEAFF
TGTGCCAGCAGCTCGGGAGGGTTTGGAAGAACTGAAGCTTTCTTT
>TRBV29-1|TRBJ2-1|NA|TRBD2
CSVDRTSGYNEQFF
TGCAGCGTTGACAGGACTAGCGGATACAATGAGCAGTTCTTC
>TRBV7-9|TRBJ2-1|NA|TRBD1
CASSLVSGRTGSYNEQFF
TGTGCCAGCAGCTTAGTTAGTGGGAGGACAGGGTCTTACAATGAGCAGTTCTTC
>TRBV4-3|TRBJ2-7|NA|TRBD2
CASSQDRGGGPFEQYF
TGCGCCAGCAGCCAAGACCGTGGGGGAGGGCCTTTCGAGCAGTACTTC
>TRBV13|TRBJ2-2|NA|NA
CASSSGAGVYTGELFF
TGTGCCAGCAGCTCAGGAGCGGGTGTGTACACCGGGGAGCTGTTTTTT
>TRBV5-4|TRBJ2-7|NA|TRBD2
CASSLGGLAGGSEQYF
TGTGCCAGCAGCTTGGGGGGACTAGCGGGAGGTAGCGAGCAGTACTTC
>TRBV6-6|TRBJ1-1|NA|NA
CASRNQGYTEAFF
TGTGCCAGCCGAAATCAGGGATATACTGAAGCTTTCTTT
>TRBV6-1|TRBJ1-3|NA|TRBD1
CASIPGQGGNTIYF
TGTGCCAGCATCCCGGGACAGGGGGGAAACACCATATATTTT
>TRBV28|TRBJ1-3|NA|NA
CASSLANSGNTIYF
TGTGCCAGCAGTTTGGCCAACTCTGGAAACACCATATATTTT
>TRBV29-1|TRBJ1-2|NA|NA
CSVEEQGGYGYTF
TGCAGCGTTGAAGAGCAGGGTGGCTATGGCTACACCTTC
>TRBV7-3|TRBJ1-1|few|NA
CASSSGARGIGTEAFF
TGTGCCAGCAGCTCCGGAGCCCGTGGAATAGGCACTGAAGCTTTCTTT
>TRBV5-1|TRBJ2-4|NA|NA
CASSLALGLLKNIQYF
TGCGCCAGCAGCTTGGCTCTTGGGCTCCTTAAAAACATTCAGTACTTC
>TRBV2|TRBJ1-1|NA|NA
CASSVAGNTEAFF
TGTGCCAGCAGTGTTGCAGGAAACACTGAAGCTTTCTTT
>TRBV11-2|TRBJ1-5|few|NA
CASSQRGNQPQHF
TGTGCCAGCAGCCAACGGGGGAATCAGCCCCAGCATTTT
>TRBV27|TRBJ2-1|once|TRBD2
CASRVAGRYNEQFF
TGTGCCAGCAGAGTAGCGGGACGCTACAATGAGCAGTTCTTC
>TRBV27|TRBJ2-1|NA|TRBD1
CASSRDRSGNEQFF
TGTGCCAGCAGCCGGGACAGGAGTGGAAATGAGCAGTTCTTC
>TRBV4-3|TRBJ2-1|NA|NA
CASSQNSGVYNEQFF
TGCGCCAGCAGCCAAAATAGCGGCGTCTACAATGAGCAGTTCTTC
>TRBV29-1|TRBJ2-1|NA|NA
CSGSKLASYFNEQFF
TGCAGCGGGTCAAAGCTAGCGTCCTATTTTAATGAGCAGTTCTTC
>TRBV28|TRBJ2-2|NA|TRBD1
CASSPLVDRGILPPGELFF
TGTGCCAGCAGTCCCTTGGTTGACAGGGGGATTCTCCCGCCAGGGGAGCTGTTTTTT
>TRBV7-2|TRBJ2-5|NA|NA
CASSPSRPGPETQYF
TGTGCCAGCAGCCCCTCGCGTCCAGGGCCAGAGACCCAGTACTTC
>TRBV21-1|TRBJ1-1|NA|NA
CASSPRQGNTEAFF
TGTGCCAGCAGCCCCCGACAGGGGAACACTGAAGCTTTCTTT
>TRBV18|TRBJ1-1|once|NA
CASSPADTTAFF
TGTGCCAGCTCACCGGCGGACACGACGGCTTTCTTT
>TRBV28|TRBJ1-1|NA|NA
CASGTPWGERNTEAFF
TGTGCCAGCGGGACCCCATGGGGGGAGAGGAACACTGAAGCTTTCTTT
>TRBV6-4|TRBJ2-2|NA|NA
CASRPDSAGTGELFF
TGTGCCAGCAGACCCGACAGTGCTGGCACCGGGGAGCTGTTTTTT
>TRBV6-1|TRBJ1-1|medium-sized|NA
CASSQGYRTEAFF
TGTGCCAGCAGCCAGGGGTACCGCACTGAAGCTTTCTTT
>TRBV4-3|TRBJ1-3|NA|NA
CASSQETPVSGNTIYF
TGCGCCAGCAGCCAAGAAACCCCGGTTTCTGGAAACACCATATATTTT
>TRBV15|TRBJ2-6|NA|NA
CATSRRGANVLTF
TGTGCCACCAGCAGGCGTGGGGCCAACGTCCTGACTTTC
>TRBV5-6|TRBJ2-1|NA|TRBD2
CASSRLAGWLGNEQFF
TGTGCCAGCTCCAGACTAGCGGGATGGTTAGGGAATGAGCAGTTCTTC
>TRBV10-3|TRBJ1-2|NA|NA
CAISDNLGALGYTF
TGTGCCATCAGTGATAATCTGGGGGCGCTTGGCTACACCTTC
>TRBV2|TRBJ2-3|NA|TRBD2
CASSEGLAELTDTQYF
TGTGCCAGCAGTGAGGGACTAGCGGAACTCACAGATACGCAGTATTTT
>TRBV15|TRBJ1-5|NA|TRBD1
CATKAPGGYQPQHF
TGTGCCACCAAAGCCCCAGGGGGGTATCAGCCCCAGCATTTT
>TRBV28|TRBJ2-7|NA|TRBD1
CASRPEPGQGWHEQYF
TGTGCCAGCAGACCAGAACCGGGACAGGGGTGGCACGAGCAGTACTTC
>TRBV28|TRBJ2-7|NA|NA
CASRGTPRYEQYF
TGTGCCTCCCGGGGGACCCCTCGATACGAGCAGTACTTC
>TRBV19|TRBJ2-1|NA|NA
CASSVQGYEQFF
TGTGCCAGTAGTGTGCAGGGATATGAGCAGTTCTTC
>TRBV18|TRBJ2-1|NA|NA
CASSPSWSTVYNEQFF
TGTGCCAGCTCACCCTCATGGTCGACAGTATACAATGAGCAGTTCTTC
>TRBV7-2|TRBJ2-7|NA|TRBD1
CASSSNRGQFYEQYF
TGTGCCAGCAGCTCGAACAGGGGGCAGTTTTACGAGCAGTACTTC
>TRBV27|TRBJ1-1|NA|NA
CASSSRELNTEAFF
TGTGCCAGCAGTTCGAGGGAGCTTAACACTGAAGCTTTCTTT
>TRBV5-1|TRBJ2-1|NA|TRBD2
CASSLIAGAYYNEQFF
TGCGCCAGCAGCCTGATAGCGGGGGCCTACTACAATGAGCAGTTCTTC
>TRBV28|TRBJ2-1|NA|TRBD2
CASSPHPREAPYNEQFF
TGTGCCAGCAGTCCCCACCCGCGGGAGGCACCCTACAATGAGCAGTTCTTC
>TRBV14|TRBJ2-5|NA|NA
CASSQGQGLGRETQYF
TGTGCCAGCAGCCAAGGACAGGGACTAGGTAGAGAGACCCAGTACTTC
>TRBV19|TRBJ2-2|once|TRBD1
CASSSGGNTGELFF
TGTGCCAGTAGTTCAGGGGGGAACACCGGGGAGCTGTTTTTT
>TRBV7-2|TRBJ2-2|once|NA
CASSLLGAPNTGELFF
TGTGCCAGCAGCTTATTGGGGGCCCCGAACACCGGGGAGCTGTTTTTT
>TRBV4-3|TRBJ2-7|NA|TRBD1
CASSQDTGVGSYEQYF
TGCGCCAGCAGCCAAGATACAGGGGTGGGCTCCTACGAGCAGTACTTC
>TRBV7-8|TRBJ2-2|NA|NA
CASSRFVLTRGQNTGELFF
TGTGCCAGCAGCCGATTTGTCCTAACCCGTGGACAGAACACCGGGGAGCTGTTTTTT
>TRBV7-2|TRBJ2-7|NA|TRBD2
CASSRRGLVSEQYF
TGTGCCAGCAGCCGACGCGGACTAGTCTCCGAGCAGTACTTC
>TRBV10-3|TRBJ2-2|NA|NA
CAISDLEDLVFTGELFF
TGTGCCATCAGTGACTTGGAGGACTTGGTTTTTACCGGGGAGCTGTTTTTT
>TRBV9|TRBJ2-1|NA|NA
CASSVGSSYNEQFF
TGTGCCAGCAGCGTGGGCAGTTCTTACAATGAGCAGTTCTTC